This T cell receptor beta chain was retrieved from a study of cytomegalovirus exposure and HLA in healthy donors. Points from the study as a whole: A missense DCLRE1C variant was associated with V- and J-gene trimming of TCR beta chains in a later analysis, and an independent cohort replicated the association.

On this clone: Antigen specificity is unknown.

The PCR contained 60 Vbeta and 13 Jbeta primers. Using immunoSEQ multiplex PCR, the repertoire was profiled, and TCRdb retains in-frame clones only, with some absent. The repertoire holds about 200,000 clones, with 86% as singletons. This CDR3 is built from 14 residues. Germline V gene lookup returns CDR1 LNHNV and CDR2 YYDKDF (reference sequence). The gene calls are TRBV15 and TRBJ2-5; 11 bases map to TRBD1. TRBJ2-7 matches the DNA end more closely, so the J call is doubtful. This clonotype originated in a woman aged 30 to 39 in good health and CMV-seronegative. The sequencing sample was made of PBMCs. The CDR3 protein is CATSEGQGAYEQYF. The CDR3, as DNA: TGTGCCACCAGCGAGGGACAGGGGGCCTACGAGCAGTACTTC.